This T cell receptor beta chain came from a study of graft-versus-host responses after intestinal transplantation. Study information: Each recipient received a multivisceral, liver-intestinal, or isolated intestinal graft. Tacrolimus and steroids were given for three to four years to all recipients after anti-thymocyte globulin induction.

Study results and limitations: Some GvH clones appeared in ileal mucosa or blood before recipient bone marrow.

About this clone: The target antigen is unknown.

Clones were read by immunoSEQ multiplex PCR, and TCRdb kept only the in-frame ones, dropping some. This sample has over 75,000 clones, with around 89% found just once. V dropped 2 bases and J dropped 0 bases, with 11 bases sitting between them. Germline CDR1 and CDR2: MNHEY and SMNVEV (reference sequence). This CDR3 comprises 16 residues. Specimen: unstimulated CD4+ T cells sorted from spleen or lymph node cells, collected before transplant. The receptor was derived from a human donor who was the organ donor for an intestinal transplant. The chain combines TRBV27 with TRBJ2-4, with D hard to call. The CDR3 nucleotides are TGTGCCAGCAGTTTACTCTCCTCACTAGCCAAAAACATTCAGTACTTC. Protein sequence: CASSLLSSLAKNIQYF.